Sequencing of this T cell receptor (beta chain) was carried out in a study of early T cells in non-severe SARS-CoV-2 infection. This clonotype was observed at least ten times. TCRdb re-derived calls from the 5' RACE reads in MiXCR, one entry per CDR3 protein. The sample contains approximately 56,000 distinct CDR3 sequences, approximately 10% of which appear only once. Looked up from germline, CDR1 is SGHVS and CDR2 is FQNEAQ. The germline V and J ends were trimmed by 0 bases and 7 bases, with 13 bases remaining between them. This CDR3 has 15 residues. This sequence was found in an adult who was a healthcare worker with PCR-confirmed SARS-CoV-2 infection or an uninfected control (not recorded which). The J gene is TRBJ2-1, the V gene TRBV7-8; perhaps D is TRBD1 or TRBD2 (5 bases each). Material: whole blood. For the CDR3, the DNA is TGTGCCAGCAGCTTAGCGTCCGGGACCCAAAATGAGCAGTTCTTC. Its translation is CASSLASGTQNEQFF.